This TCR beta chain is drawn from a study of coeliac disease. Overall study findings and caveats: Active celiac intraepithelial and lamina propria samples had lower TRB and TRG clonality than control samples. Intraepithelial and lamina propria fractions were not highly pure.

For this clone: As yet, its antigen is unknown.

Profiling relied on immunoSEQ multiplex PCR, and the TCRdb table lists in-frame clones only, not all of them. The sample lists thousands of clones; 65% to 80% were seen once. The sequencing sample was made of lamina propria lymphocytes from the gut. This TCR derives from a woman aged 18-29 years with active celiac disease.

CDR3 nucleotides: TGCGCCAGCAGTACTCTACAGGGGAACTATGGCTACACCTTC. Protein sequence: CASSTLQGNYGYTF. The J gene is TRBJ1-2, the V gene TRBV5-1, with 7 bases that match TRBD1. Trimming took 5 bases from V and 2 from J; bases not matched to a gene: 6. Germline assignment: CDR1 SGHRS and CDR2 YFSETQ. This CDR3 spans 14 amino acids.